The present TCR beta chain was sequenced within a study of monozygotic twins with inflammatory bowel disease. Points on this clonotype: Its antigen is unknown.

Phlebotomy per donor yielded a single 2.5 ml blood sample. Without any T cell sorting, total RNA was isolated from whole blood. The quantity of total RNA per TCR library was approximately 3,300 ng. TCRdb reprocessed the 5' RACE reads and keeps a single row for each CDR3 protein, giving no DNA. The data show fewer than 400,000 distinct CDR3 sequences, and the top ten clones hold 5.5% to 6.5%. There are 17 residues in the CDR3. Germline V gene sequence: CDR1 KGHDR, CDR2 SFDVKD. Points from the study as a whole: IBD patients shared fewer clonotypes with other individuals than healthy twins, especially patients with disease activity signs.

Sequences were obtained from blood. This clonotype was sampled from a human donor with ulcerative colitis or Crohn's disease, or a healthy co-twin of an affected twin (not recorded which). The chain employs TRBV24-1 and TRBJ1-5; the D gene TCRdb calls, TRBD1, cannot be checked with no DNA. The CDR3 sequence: CATSDRGTGESNQPQHF.